This TCR beta chain was retrieved from a study of cytomegalovirus exposure and HLA in healthy donors. A note on this clone: Its target is not known.

Regarding the study as a whole: As immune exposure information, only CMV serostatus was available. By HLA locus, TCR association rates varied in a later analysis, with DRB1 showing the most and HLA-C the fewest. Many donors carried some public TCRs, although rarity characterized most TCR sequences. Most CMV-associated TCR beta chains were later found to appear HLA-restricted.

The PCR used 60 Vbeta and 13 Jbeta primers. Libraries were prepared by immunoSEQ multiplex PCR; TCRdb keeps only in-frame clonotypes and omits some of them. The sample carries about 140,000 clones, around 72% recorded once. The origin of this receptor is a woman in her thirties or forties in good health and CMV-seronegative. Sequenced input: PBMCs.

The CDR3 DNA is TGTGCCAGTAGGGCGGGGGCCTTCACAGATACGCAGTATTTT. This sequence encodes CASRAGAFTDTQYF. The genes are TRBV19 and TRBJ2-3; D possibly corresponds to TRBD2 (7 bases). Trimming removed 6 bases from V and 2 bases from J, with 12 bases in between. Germline V lookup: CDR1 LNHDA, CDR2 SQIVND (reference sequence). The CDR3 runs 14 residues.